Listed here are 4 T cell receptor beta chains from one sample, sequenced in a study of response to subunit inactivated influenza vaccine. Each CDR3 protein is one row after TCRdb ran MiXCR on the RT-PCR reads. Here the sample spans roughly 790,000 distinct CDR3 sequences, less than 25% being singletons. Sequencing was performed on PBMCs from blood, taken more than 4 days after vaccination. All receptors derive from a man aged 50-59 years who received an inactivated influenza vaccine.

There are a few counts of this clonotype. The chain joins TRBV4-2 to TRBJ1-5; D possibly corresponds to TRBD1 (5 bases). In germline, CDR1 is LGHNA, CDR2 YNFKEQ. The V end lost 1 base, the J end lost 5 bases, and 12 bases lay between the germline ends. The CDR3 is 15 residues long. CDR3 protein: CASSQVPGRYQPQHF. CDR3 DNA: TGTGCCAGCAGCCAAGTCCCAGGGCGGTATCAGCCCCAGCATTTT.

This clonotype has only a few counts. V is TRBV4-1 and J is TRBJ1-1; weak D call: TRBD1 (5 bases). CDR1 and CDR2 from the germline V gene are MGHRA and YSYEKL. This CDR3 has 14 amino acids. The ends were cut back, 2 bases at V and 1 base at J, with 8 bases in the middle. This CDR3 reads CASSQQGRNTEAFF. For the CDR3, the DNA is TGCGCCAGCAGCCAACAGGGTCGGAACACTGAAGCTTTCTTT.

This chain connects TRBV20-1 to TRBJ1-5, with D possibly matching TRBD1 (6 bases). V was trimmed by 2 bases and J by 3 bases, leaving 14 bases between them. Germline V CDR1 and CDR2: DFQATT, SNEGSKA (reference sequence). The length of the CDR3 is 15 residues. DNA for the CDR3: TGCAGTGCTAGAAGAAGTGGACAGCTCAATCAGCCCCAGCATTTT. This encodes CSARRSGQLNQPQHF.

This clonotype was found a few times. The chain joins TRBV6-2 or TRBV6-3 to TRBJ2-1; D gene uncertain. Germline CDR1 MNHEY, CDR2 SVGEGT. V was shortened by 0 bases and J by 5 bases, with 8 bases between the two germline ends. The CDR3 covers 14 residues. CDR3 sequence reads: CASSYSDFNNEQFF. CDR3 DNA: TGTGCCAGCAGTTACTCAGACTTCAACAATGAGCAGTTCTTC.